What follows is one T cell receptor beta chain and its context. Its cognate antigen has yet to be identified. No per-base quality is available; no much larger clone lies one base away. TCRbeta CDR3 regions were amplified from genomic DNA by means of the immunoSEQ Assay, a bias-controlled multiplex PCR. Under the source paper's analysis protocol: The number of nucleated cells in each sample was estimated from the amplification of reference gene primers within the assay. Sequence reads were collapsed and filtered to measure the absolute abundance of every unique TCRbeta CDR3 rearrangement. For each sample, productive Simpson clonality was calculated as the square root of Simpson's diversity index across productive rearrangements. TCRdb obtained this table from immuneACCESS and retained in-frame rearrangements with V and J assigned. These tables miss some clones; where compared with another copy, unresolved V genes account for less than half of the shortfall, and the remainder is unexplained. V, J and clone size are those of that table, while D and trimming were read from the DNA. This sample has about 410,000 clones in its table, and about 89% of those were observed once. The ten largest make up about 1.6% of the sample.

The data belong to a study of blood T cell repertoires in COVID-19 (dated by TCRdb to 2020 to 2021). A note on the overall study: The collaborator samples originated in the United States, Italy and Spain and spanned the acute and convalescent phases of COVID-19. Samples were obtained from the ongoing ImmuneRACE study (first 160 participants) and from over a thousand subjects provided by 6 global collaborators. The repertoires were made available in a free public database intended to serve as a resource for research on the immune response to SARS-CoV-2. HLA class I and class II types, where available, came from metadata supplied by the sample provider rather than from assay-based typing. The material from the prospective study consisted of cDNA or gDNA derived from T cells, B-cell-depleted T cells, or PBMCs. A de-identified subject ID, COVID-19 status, age in years and sex were almost always included in the sample metadata. The dataset comprised deeply sampled blood TCRbeta repertoires from subjects exposed to, actively infected with, or recovered from COVID-19. What the study reported, not specific to this receptor: The amount of clinical and demographic metadata varied by source and participant and was provided uncurated.

One collaborating source in Seattle enrolled patients during active infection and followed them longitudinally through the course of disease. Collaborating institutions collected whole blood in K2EDTA tubes following their own protocols. Collaborator samples were shipped for TCRbeta analysis as frozen whole blood, isolated PBMCs, or DNA extracted from either sample type. The CDR3 starts with the cysteine, ends with the phenylalanine, and has 15 residues. Only the CDR3 DNA is retained, 45 bases long and in frame from the first base. Sequences LGHNA (CDR1) and YSLEER (CDR2) are obtained from the germline V gene. Trimming costs V 1 base and J 4 bases, and their ends lie 13 bases apart.

This sequence uses TRBV4-3 and TRBJ1-2, with the D gene call left open. The sample was peripheral blood. The origin of this receptor is a woman aged 40 to 49 with COVID-19, enrolled during active disease. The sequence in DNA is TGCGCCAGCAGCCAAGGCCCCGGCCCAGGCTATGGCTACACCTTC. The encoded protein is CASSQGPGPGYGYTF.